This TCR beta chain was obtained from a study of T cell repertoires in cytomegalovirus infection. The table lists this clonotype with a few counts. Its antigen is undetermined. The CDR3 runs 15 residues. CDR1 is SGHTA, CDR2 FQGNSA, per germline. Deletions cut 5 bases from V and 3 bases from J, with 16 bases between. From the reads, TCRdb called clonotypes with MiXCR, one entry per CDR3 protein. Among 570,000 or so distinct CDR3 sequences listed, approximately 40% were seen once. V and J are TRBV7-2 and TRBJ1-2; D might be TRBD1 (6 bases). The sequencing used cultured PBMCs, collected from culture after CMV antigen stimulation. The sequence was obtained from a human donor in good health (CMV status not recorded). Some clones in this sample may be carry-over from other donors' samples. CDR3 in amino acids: CASSIDGGAYYGYTF. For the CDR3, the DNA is TGTGCCAGCAGCATAGACGGGGGCGCCTACTATGGCTACACCTTC.